The present entry profiles one T cell receptor (beta chain) with its context. What it binds is unknown. The data belong to a study of CD8 T cells in ankylosing spondylitis. Broader study findings: Significant enrichment of disease-linked clones was reported in matched ankylosing spondylitis synovial fluid. Disease-associated clonotypes exhibited CD8+ identity and were relatively infrequent in peripheral blood. Certain motif variants had earlier been reported in reactive arthritis synovial fluid and blood.

One entry per CDR3 protein results from TCRdb running MiXCR on the 5' RACE reads. The table shows about 400,000 distinct CDR3 sequences, with roughly 22% occurring only once. V was pared by 4 bases and J by 0 bases, with 10 bases between. The CDR3 is 14 residues long. The germline gives CDR1 MNHEY, CDR2 SMNVEV (reference sequence). The gene calls are TRBV27 and TRBJ2-7, with no clear D. This clonotype was obtained from a male donor with ankylosing spondylitis or in good health (not recorded which). The sample was blood, either unsorted or a sorted T cell fraction (not recorded which). CDR3 nucleotide sequence: TGTGCCAGCAGTTCGATGGTTAACTCCTACGAGCAGTACTTC. It translates to CASSSMVNSYEQYF.